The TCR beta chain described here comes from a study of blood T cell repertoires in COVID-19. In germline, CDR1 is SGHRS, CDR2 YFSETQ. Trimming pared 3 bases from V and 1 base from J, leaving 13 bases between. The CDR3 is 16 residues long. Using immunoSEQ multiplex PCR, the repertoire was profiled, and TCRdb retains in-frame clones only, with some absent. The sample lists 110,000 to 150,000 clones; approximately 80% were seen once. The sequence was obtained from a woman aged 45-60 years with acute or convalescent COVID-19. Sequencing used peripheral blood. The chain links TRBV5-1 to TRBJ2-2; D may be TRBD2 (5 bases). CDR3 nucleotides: TGCGCCAGCAGCTCGGCCGATGGAGGGAACACCGGGGAGCTGTTTTTT. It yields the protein CASSSADGGNTGELFF.